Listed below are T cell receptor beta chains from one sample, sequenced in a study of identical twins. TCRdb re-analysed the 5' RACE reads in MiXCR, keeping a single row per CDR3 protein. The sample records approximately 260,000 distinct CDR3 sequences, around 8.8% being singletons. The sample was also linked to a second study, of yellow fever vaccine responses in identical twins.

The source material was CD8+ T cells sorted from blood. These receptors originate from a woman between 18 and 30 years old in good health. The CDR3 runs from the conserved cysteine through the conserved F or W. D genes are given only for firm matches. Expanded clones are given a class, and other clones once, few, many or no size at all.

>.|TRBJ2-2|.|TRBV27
TGTGCCAGCAGCCCGAGGGTTCCGGACAGTTCCGGGGAGCTGTTTTTT
CASSPRVPDSSGELFF
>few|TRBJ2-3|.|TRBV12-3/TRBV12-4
TGTGCCAGCAGTTTTTGGGTGGGAGCGCTTAGCACAGATACGCAGTATTTT
CASSFWVGALSTDTQYF
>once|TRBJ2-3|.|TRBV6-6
TGTGCCAGCAGTACTCGGGACACCTGG
CASSTRDTW
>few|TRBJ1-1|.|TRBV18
TGTGCCAGCTCACCCCCTAATTGGGGCGGCACTGAAGCTTTCTTT
CASSPPNWGGTEAFF
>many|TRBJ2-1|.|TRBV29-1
TGCAGCGTTGATAGCCGATATTACAATGAGCAGTTCTTC
CSVDSRYYNEQFF
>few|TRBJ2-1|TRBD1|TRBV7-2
TGTGCCAGCAGCTTAGATCGGACAGGGTTCGACAATGAGCAGTTCTTC
CASSLDRTGFDNEQFF
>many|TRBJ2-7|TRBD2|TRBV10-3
TGTGCCATCAGCCGGACTAGCGGGGACGCCTACGAGCAGTACTTC
CAISRTSGDAYEQYF
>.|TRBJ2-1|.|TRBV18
TGTGCCAGCTCACCAAGGACACCGGGCGATGAGCAGTTCTTC
CASSPRTPGDEQFF
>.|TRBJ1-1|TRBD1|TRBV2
TGTGCCAGCACCTGGACAGGGGCAAACACTGAAGCTTTCTTT
CASTWTGANTEAFF
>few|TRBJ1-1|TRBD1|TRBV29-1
TGCAGCGTGGACAGGGTGGATTCGGCTTTCTTT
CSVDRVDSAFF
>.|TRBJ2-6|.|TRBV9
TGTGCCAGCAGCGTAGCGGACTCTGGGGCCAACGTCCTGACTTTC
CASSVADSGANVLTF
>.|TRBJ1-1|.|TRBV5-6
TGTGCCAGCAGCTCGGGTCCCCTGAACACTGAAGCTTTCTTT
CASSSGPLNTEAFF
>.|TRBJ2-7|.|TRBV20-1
TGCAGTGCTAGAGATCATTTCGGCTCCTACGAGCAGTACTTC
CSARDHFGSYEQYF
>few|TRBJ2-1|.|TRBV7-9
TGTGCCAGCAGCTTAGCGAGGTCAAATGAGCAGTTCTTC
CASSLARSNEQFF
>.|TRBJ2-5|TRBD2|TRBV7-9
TGTGCCAGCAGCTTACTAGCGGGCAAGGGGCAAGAGACCCAGTACTTC
CASSLLAGKGQETQYF
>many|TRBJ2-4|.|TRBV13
TGTGCCAGCAGCTCTGGACTAGCCAAAAACATTCAGTACTTC
CASSSGLAKNIQYF
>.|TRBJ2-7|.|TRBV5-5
TGTGCCAGCAGCCAGAATCCGGACAGTTCCTACGAGCAGTACTTC
CASSQNPDSSYEQYF
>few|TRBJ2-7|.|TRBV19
TGTGCCAGTAGAAGGACGGGGAGCTCCTACGAGCAGTACTTC
CASRRTGSSYEQYF
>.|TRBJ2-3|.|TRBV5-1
TGCGCCAGCAGCTTGGATCTAACGGGGGCTAGCACAGATACGCAGTATTTT
CASSLDLTGASTDTQYF
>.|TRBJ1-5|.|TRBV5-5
TGTGCCAGCAGCTTGGGCCTGGGGGGGGTGCCCCAGCATTTT
CASSLGLGGVPQHF
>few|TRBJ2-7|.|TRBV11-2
TGTGCCAGCAGCTTAGATTACAGATTCTGGCTGTACGAGCAGTACTTC
CASSLDYRFWLYEQYF
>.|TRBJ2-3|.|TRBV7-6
TGTGCCAGCAGCCCTCCCCCCAGTTCGGCCAGGGAAGGGAGAGGAGATACGCAGTATTTT
CASSPPPSSAREGRGDTQYF
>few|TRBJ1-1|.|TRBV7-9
TGTGCCAGCACCCAAGAGGACAGACCGAACACTGAAGCTTTCTTT
CASTQEDRPNTEAFF
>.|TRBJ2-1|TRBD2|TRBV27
TGTCCCAGCAGTCCGGCGGGGGGTCTCTACAATGAGCAGTTCTTC
CPSSPAGGLYNEQFF
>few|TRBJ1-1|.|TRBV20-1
TGCAGTGCCCCGACAGAACTCCACACTGAAGCTTTCTTT
CSAPTELHTEAFF
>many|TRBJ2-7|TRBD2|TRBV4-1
TGCGCCAGCAGCCAAGGGGCTAGCGGAGACTACGAGCAGTACTTC
CASSQGASGDYEQYF
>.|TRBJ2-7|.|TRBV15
TGTGCCACCAGCAGAGATAGAAATTCCTACGAGCAGTACTTC
CATSRDRNSYEQYF
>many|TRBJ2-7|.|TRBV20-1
TGCAGTGCTAAAGCAGTCGGCGGATTTTCCTACGAGCAGTACTTC
CSAKAVGGFSYEQYF
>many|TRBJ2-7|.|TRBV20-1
TGCAGTGCTAGAGACTTGCTAGGGGACTCCTACGAGCAGTACTTC
CSARDLLGDSYEQYF
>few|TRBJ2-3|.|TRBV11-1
TGTGCCAGCAGCGGCCGATCCGAGGGGGACCAAGTCACAGATACGCAGTATTTT
CASSGRSEGDQVTDTQYF
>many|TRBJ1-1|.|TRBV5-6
TGTGCCAGCAGTTTAGGGGACACTGAAGCTTTCTTT
CASSLGDTEAFF
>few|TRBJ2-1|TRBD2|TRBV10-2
TGCGCCAGCAGGGCTAGCGGGAGCTCCTACAATGAGCAGTTCTTC
CASRASGSSYNEQFF
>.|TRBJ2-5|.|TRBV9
TGTGCCAGCAGCGTAGAGTGGGCGGCCCGCCAAGAGACCCAGTACTTC
CASSVEWAARQETQYF
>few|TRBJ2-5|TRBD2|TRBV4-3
TGCGCCAGCAGCACGCGTCTAGCGGGAGGGAGGGAGACCCAGTACTTC
CASSTRLAGGRETQYF
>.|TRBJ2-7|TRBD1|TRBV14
TGTGCCAGCAGCAAGAGGGGGACAGGGAGCTCCTACGAGCAGTACTTC
CASSKRGTGSSYEQYF
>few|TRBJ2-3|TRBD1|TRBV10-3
TGTGCCATCAGACGACAGGGGGAGTCAGATACGCAGTATTTT
CAIRRQGESDTQYF
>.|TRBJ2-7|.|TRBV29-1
TGCAGCGTAGCGGGACATTCGAACGAGCAGTACTTC
CSVAGHSNEQYF
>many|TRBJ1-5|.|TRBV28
TGTGCCAGCAGTATCCCCACGGTGAGAGGGAATCAGCCCCAGCATTTT
CASSIPTVRGNQPQHF
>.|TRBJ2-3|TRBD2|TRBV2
TGTGCCAGCAGTGGGGTTAGCGGGGTCCCGGATACGCAGTATTTT
CASSGVSGVPDTQYF
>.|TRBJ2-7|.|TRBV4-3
TGCGCCAGCAGCCAAGGGTCCCGGGACGAGCAGTACTTC
CASSQGSRDEQYF
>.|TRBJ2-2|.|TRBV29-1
TGCAGCGCCCTAAACGCGAACACCGGGGAGCTGTTTTTT
CSALNANTGELFF
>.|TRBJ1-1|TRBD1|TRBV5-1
TGCGCCAGCAGCTTGGCCGGGACAGGGCCTGAAGCTTTCTTT
CASSLAGTGPEAFF
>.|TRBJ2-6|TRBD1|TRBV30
TGTGCCTGGGGACAGGGTTTAGGGGCTGGGGCCAACGTCCTGACTTTC
CAWGQGLGAGANVLTF
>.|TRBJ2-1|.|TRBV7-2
TGTGCCAGCCGGGGTGAGCTTCACAATGAGCAGTTCTTC
CASRGELHNEQFF
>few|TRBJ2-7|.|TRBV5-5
TGTGCCAGCAGCCTAGACATACCCCTGACCTACGAGCAGTACTTC
CASSLDIPLTYEQYF
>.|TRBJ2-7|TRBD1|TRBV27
TGTGCCAGCAGTTTGGCCGGGACAGGTTCCTACGAGCAGTACTTC
CASSLAGTGSYEQYF
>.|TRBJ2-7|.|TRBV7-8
TGTGCCAGCAGCGTCCCTGGAGGGAATTACGAGCAGTACTTC
CASSVPGGNYEQYF
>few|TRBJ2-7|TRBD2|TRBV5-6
TGTGCCAGCAGCCAACTGATACTAGCGGGACCCTACGAGCAGTACTTC
CASSQLILAGPYEQYF